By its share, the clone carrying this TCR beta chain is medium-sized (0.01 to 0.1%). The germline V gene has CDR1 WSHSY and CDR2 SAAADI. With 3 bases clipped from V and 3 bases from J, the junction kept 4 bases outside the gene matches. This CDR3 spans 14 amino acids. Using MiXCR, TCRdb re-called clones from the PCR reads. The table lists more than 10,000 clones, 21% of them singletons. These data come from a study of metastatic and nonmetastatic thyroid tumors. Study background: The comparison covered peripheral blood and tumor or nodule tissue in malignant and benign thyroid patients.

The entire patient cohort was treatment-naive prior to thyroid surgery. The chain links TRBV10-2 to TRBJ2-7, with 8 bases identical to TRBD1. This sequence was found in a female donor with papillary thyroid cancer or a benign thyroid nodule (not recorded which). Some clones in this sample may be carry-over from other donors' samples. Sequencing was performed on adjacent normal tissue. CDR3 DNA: TGCGCCAGCAGTGATCGGACAGGGAACTACGAGCAGTACTTC. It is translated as CASSDRTGNYEQYF.